The 16 T cell receptor beta chains given below trace back to one sample, sequenced in a study of STAT5B mutations in CD4+ large granular lymphocyte leukemia. Clones were read by immunoSEQ multiplex PCR, and TCRdb kept only the in-frame ones, dropping some. The repertoire holds approximately 34,000 clones, with 55% to 80% as singletons. Sequenced sample: CD4+ T cells from blood buffy coats. The receptors stem from a human donor in good health.

In its sample, this clone was seen a few times. This rearrangement joins TRBV4-1 to TRBJ1-1, with 7 bases aligning to TRBD1. After removal of 0 bases from V and 4 bases from J, the junction contained 2 bases not matched to a gene. The CDR3 loop spans 14 amino acids. Germline values: CDR1 MGHRA, CDR2 YSYEKL. The CDR3 sequence: CASSQDRGSTEAFF. CDR3 nucleotide sequence: TGCGCCAGCAGCCAAGACAGGGGGTCCACTGAAGCTTTCTTT.

V and J are TRBV5-1 and TRBJ2-4; TRBD1 might be the D (6 bases). The CDR3 has 14 residues. Germline V CDR1 and CDR2: SGHRS, YFSETQ. V dropped 2 bases and J dropped 9 bases, with 15 bases sitting between them. CDR3 bases: TGCGCCAGCAGCTTAAGGTACAGGGACGGCATTCAGTACTTC. It codes for CASSLRYRDGIQYF. The whole variable domain, filled in from reference TRBV5-1 and TRBJ2-4, reads KAGVTQTPRYLIKTRGQQVTLSCSPISGHRSVSWYQQTPGQGLQFLFEYFSETQRNKGNFPGRFSGRQFSNSRSEMNVSTLELGDSALYLCASSLRYRDGIQYFGAGTRLSVL.

This sequence joins TRBV5-1 and TRBJ2-7, with D possibly matching TRBD1 (6 bases). V gave up 4 bases and J gave up 0 bases, with 17 bases separating them. Germline lookup yields CDR1 SGHRS and CDR2 YFSETQ. The CDR3 is 16 amino acids. CDR3 bases: TGCGCCAGCAGCCCCAGGGACATTATGAGCTCCTACGAGCAGTACTTC. Residues: CASSPRDIMSSYEQYF.

Only a few counts were recorded for this clone. V usage is TRBV2 and J usage is TRBJ1-1; possibly TRBD1 for D (6 bases). Per germline, CDR1 SNHLY and CDR2 FYNNEI. V was pared by 7 bases and J by 4 bases, with 13 bases between. The CDR3 runs to 13 residues. CDR3 coding DNA: TGTGCCAGCAACCAGGGGCCCTTCACTGAAGCTTTCTTT. Translated: CASNQGPFTEAFF.

The genes are TRBV7-2 and TRBJ1-5, with 8 bases identical to TRBD1. Germline values: CDR1 SGHTA, CDR2 FQGNSA. This CDR3 comprises 14 residues. V was clipped by 4 bases and J by 4 bases; unmatched bases: 3. CDR3: CASSSGQGNQPQHF. CDR3 DNA sequence: TGTGCCAGCAGCTCAGGACAGGGTAATCAGCCCCAGCATTTT.

This clone occurred a few times. The genes are TRBV29-1 and TRBJ1-2, with D perhaps TRBD1 (5 bases). CDR3 length equals 13 residues. Germline CDR1 and CDR2: SQVTM and ANQGSEA. Trimming removed 5 bases at V and 0 bases at J, with 10 bases between. This chain's CDR3 is CSVQETANYGYTF. In nucleotides, the CDR3 is TGCAGCGTTCAGGAGACAGCTAACTATGGCTACACCTTC.

This chain joins TRBV10-2 and TRBJ1-1; D possibly corresponds to TRBD1 (5 bases). The CDR3 has 14 amino acids. Trimming took off 5 bases at V and 5 bases at J, with 15 bases between the two ends. Germline values: CDR1 WSHSY, CDR2 SAAADI. The CDR3 protein is CASSFRVGGTEAFF. The CDR3, as DNA: TGCGCCAGCAGTTTCCGGGTCGGGGGGACTGAAGCTTTCTTT.

The chain uses TRBV7-2 and TRBJ2-3; D uncertain. Per the germline V gene, CDR1 is SGHTA and CDR2 is FQGNSA. The ends were cut back, 5 bases at V and 4 bases at J, with 10 bases in the middle. CDR3 length: 13 amino acids. This CDR3 reads CASSPIKADTQYF. The CDR3 DNA is TGTGCCAGCAGCCCCATAAAGGCAGATACGCAGTATTTT.

V and J are TRBV5-4 and TRBJ2-5; D is unresolved. V was clipped by 0 bases and J by 4 bases, with 7 bases between them. The CDR3 has 13 residues. Germline V gene lookup returns CDR1 SGHNT and CDR2 YYREEE (reference sequence). The CDR3 region has the DNA TGTGCCAGCAGCTTGGCGGGCGGAGAGACCCAGTACTTC. Its translation is CASSLAGGETQYF.

This clone came up once. DNA for the CDR3: TGTGCCAGCAGTGAGGGGGGTGGGGTTTGGGAAAAACTGTTTTTT. Its protein product is CASSEGGGVWEKLFF. This chain links TRBV6-1 with TRBJ1-4; a possible D gene is TRBD1 (5 bases). The CDR3 contains 15 residues. Trimming pared 3 bases from V and 8 bases from J, leaving 16 bases between. Germline CDR1 is MNHNS and CDR2 is SASEGT.

The chain recombines TRBV4-1 with TRBJ2-2; maybe TRBD2 (6 bases). This CDR3 region has 17 residues. Germline V lookup: CDR1 MGHRA, CDR2 YSYEKL. V gave up 1 base and J gave up 0 bases, with 12 bases separating them. Here the CDR3 DNA reads TGCGCCAGCAGCCAAGTACGGAGGGTAACGAACACCGGGGAGCTGTTTTTT. Its translation is CASSQVRRVTNTGELFF.

This clone has more than one count but fewer than ten. V and J are TRBV5-1 and TRBJ2-5; D gene uncertain. Germline values: CDR1 SGHRS, CDR2 YFSETQ. The V end was cut by 8 bases, the J end by 5 bases, with 13 bases between. This CDR3 is 12 amino acids long. The CDR3 spells CASRRSSETQYF. CDR3 DNA sequence: TGCGCCAGTCGACGGAGCAGCGAGACCCAGTACTTC. Drawing the rest from reference TRBV5-1 and TRBJ2-5, the complete variable domain is KAGVTQTPRYLIKTRGQQVTLSCSPISGHRSVSWYQQTPGQGLQFLFEYFSETQRNKGNFPGRFSGRQFSNSRSEMNVSTLELGDSALYLCASRRSSETQYFGPGTRLLVL.

The chain has TRBV29-1 and TRBJ1-2; no firm D call. V was cut by 1 base and J by 1 base, with 10 bases left in between. This CDR3 spans 14 amino acids. Looked up from germline, CDR1 is SQVTM and CDR2 is ANQGSEA. The CDR3 loop reads CSVEGRSFNYGYTF. CDR3 sequence (DNA): TGCAGCGTTGAAGGGCGCAGTTTTAACTATGGCTACACCTTC.

The rearrangement uses TRBV7-2 and TRBJ2-5, with D perhaps assigned TRBD1 or TRBD2 (5 bases each). The V and J ends lost 5 bases and 3 bases respectively, with 16 bases between them. In germline, CDR1 is SGHTA, CDR2 FQGNSA. The CDR3 runs to 15 residues. Written as DNA, the CDR3 is TGTGCCAGCAGCCGTCAGGGACCGAGCAAAGAGACCCAGTACTTC. Protein product: CASSRQGPSKETQYF.

This chain links TRBV5-4 with TRBJ2-3; 10 bases match TRBD2. Germline loops: CDR1 SGHNT, CDR2 YYREEE (reference sequence). Trimming took 0 bases from V and 4 from J; bases not matched to a gene: 5. The CDR3 length is 16 residues. The CDR3 coding sequence is TGTGCCAGCAGCTTGGGAGCGGGGGGGCCAGCAGATACGCAGTATTTT. Protein sequence: CASSLGAGGPADTQYF.

The chain uses TRBV9 and TRBJ1-6; 8 bases agree with TRBD1. V shed 2 bases and J 9 bases; nucleotides not matched to a gene: 7. The germline CDR1 and CDR2 sequences are SGDLS and YYNGEE. The CDR3 covers 15 residues. As DNA, the CDR3 is TGTGCCAGCAGCGTTCGTCCCGGGACAGGTTCACCCCTCCACTTT. Its translation: CASSVRPGTGSPLHF.